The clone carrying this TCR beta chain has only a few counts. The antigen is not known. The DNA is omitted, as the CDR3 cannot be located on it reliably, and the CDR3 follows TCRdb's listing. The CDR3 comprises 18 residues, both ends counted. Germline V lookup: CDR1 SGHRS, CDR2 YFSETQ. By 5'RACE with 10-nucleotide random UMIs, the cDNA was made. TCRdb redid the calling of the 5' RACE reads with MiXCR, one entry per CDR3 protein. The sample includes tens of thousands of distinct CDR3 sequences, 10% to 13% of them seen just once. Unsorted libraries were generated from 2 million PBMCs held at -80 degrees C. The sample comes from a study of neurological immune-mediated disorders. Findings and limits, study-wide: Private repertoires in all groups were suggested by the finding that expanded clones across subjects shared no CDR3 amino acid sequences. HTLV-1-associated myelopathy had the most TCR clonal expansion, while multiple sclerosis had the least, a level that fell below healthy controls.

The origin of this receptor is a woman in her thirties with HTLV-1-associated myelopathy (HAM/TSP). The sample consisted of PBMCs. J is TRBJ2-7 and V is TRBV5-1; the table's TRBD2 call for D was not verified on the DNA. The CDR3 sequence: CASSFYICSARLGYEQYF.